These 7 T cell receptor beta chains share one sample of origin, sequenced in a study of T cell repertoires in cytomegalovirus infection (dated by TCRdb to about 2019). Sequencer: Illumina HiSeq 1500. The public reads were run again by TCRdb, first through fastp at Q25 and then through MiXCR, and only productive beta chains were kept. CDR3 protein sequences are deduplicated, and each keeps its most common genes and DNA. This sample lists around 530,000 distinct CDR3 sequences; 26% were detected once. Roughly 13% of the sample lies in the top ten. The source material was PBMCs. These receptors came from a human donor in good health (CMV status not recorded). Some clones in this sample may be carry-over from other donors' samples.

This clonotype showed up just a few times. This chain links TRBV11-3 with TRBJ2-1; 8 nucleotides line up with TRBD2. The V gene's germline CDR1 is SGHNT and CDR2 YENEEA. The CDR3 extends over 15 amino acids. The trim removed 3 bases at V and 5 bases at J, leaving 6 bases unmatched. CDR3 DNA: TGTGCCAGCAGCTTTCCCCCGGGGGGGGACAATGAGCAGTTCTTC. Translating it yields CASSFPPGGDNEQFF.

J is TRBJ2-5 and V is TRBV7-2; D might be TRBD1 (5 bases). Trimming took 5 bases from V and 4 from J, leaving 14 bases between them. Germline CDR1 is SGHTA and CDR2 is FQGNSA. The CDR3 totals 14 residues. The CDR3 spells CASSRQYSGETQYF. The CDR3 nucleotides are TGTGCCAGCAGCCGACAGTACTCCGGAGAGACCCAGTACTTC.

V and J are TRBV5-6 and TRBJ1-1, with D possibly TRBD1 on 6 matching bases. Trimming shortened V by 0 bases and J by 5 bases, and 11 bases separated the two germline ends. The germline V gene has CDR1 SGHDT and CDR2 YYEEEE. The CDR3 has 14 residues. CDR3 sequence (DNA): TGTGCCAGCAGCTTGGTGGGGGGCTGGACTGAAGCTTTCTTT. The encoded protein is CASSLVGGWTEAFF.

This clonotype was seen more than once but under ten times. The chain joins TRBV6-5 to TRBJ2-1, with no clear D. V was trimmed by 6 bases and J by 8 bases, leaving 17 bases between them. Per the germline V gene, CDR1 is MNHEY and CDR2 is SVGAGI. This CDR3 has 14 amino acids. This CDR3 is CASRTYEFIHEQFF. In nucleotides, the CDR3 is TGTGCCAGCAGAACTTACGAATTCATCCATGAGCAGTTCTTC.

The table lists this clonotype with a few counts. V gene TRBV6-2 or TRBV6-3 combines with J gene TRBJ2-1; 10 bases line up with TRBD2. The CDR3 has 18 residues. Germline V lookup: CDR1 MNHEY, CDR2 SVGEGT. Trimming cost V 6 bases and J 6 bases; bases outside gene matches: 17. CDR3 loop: CASRPTKTGTSAPNEQFF. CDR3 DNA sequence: TGTGCCAGCAGACCAACCAAAACCGGGACTAGCGCCCCCAATGAGCAGTTCTTC.

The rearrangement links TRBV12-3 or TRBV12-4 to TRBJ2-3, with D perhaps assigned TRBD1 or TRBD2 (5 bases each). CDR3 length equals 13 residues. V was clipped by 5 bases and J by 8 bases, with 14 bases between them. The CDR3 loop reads CASSASFRGTQYF. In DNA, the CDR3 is TGTGCCAGCAGTGCTAGCTTTAGGGGTACGCAGTATTTT.

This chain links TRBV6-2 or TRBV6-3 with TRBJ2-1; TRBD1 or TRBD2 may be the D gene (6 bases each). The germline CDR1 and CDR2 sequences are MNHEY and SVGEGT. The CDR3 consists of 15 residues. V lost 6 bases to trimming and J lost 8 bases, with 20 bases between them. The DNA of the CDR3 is TGTGCCAGCAGGAAAACGGGACAAGGACTACATGAGCAGTTCTTC. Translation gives CASRKTGQGLHEQFF.